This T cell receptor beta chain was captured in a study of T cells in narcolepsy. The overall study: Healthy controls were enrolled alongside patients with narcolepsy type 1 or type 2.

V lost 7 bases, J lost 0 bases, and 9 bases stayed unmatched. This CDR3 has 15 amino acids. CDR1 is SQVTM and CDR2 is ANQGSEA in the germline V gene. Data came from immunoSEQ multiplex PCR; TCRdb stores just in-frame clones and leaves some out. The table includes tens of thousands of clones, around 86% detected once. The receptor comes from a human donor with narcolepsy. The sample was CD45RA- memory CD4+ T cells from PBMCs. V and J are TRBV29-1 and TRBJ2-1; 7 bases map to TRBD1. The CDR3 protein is CSGTRDSGSYNEQFF. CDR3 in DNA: TGCAGCGGTACCCGGGACAGTGGCTCCTACAATGAGCAGTTCTTC.